This T cell receptor (beta chain) was retrieved from a study of monozygotic twins with inflammatory bowel disease. Findings and caveats of the study: No difference in repertoire similarity was seen between concordant and discordant twins, possibly because power was limited. IBD patients, compared with healthy twins, shared fewer clonotypes with others (especially with disease activity).

About this clonotype: Its antigen remains unidentified.

The germline V gene encodes CDR1 SGHAT and CDR2 FQNNGV. This CDR3 is built from 18 residues. TCRdb re-called the 5' RACE reads and catalogs CDR3 proteins one per entry, DNA excluded. Its table records approximately 200,000 distinct CDR3 sequences. The clonotype originates from a human donor with ulcerative colitis or Crohn's disease, or a healthy co-twin of an affected twin (not recorded which). The chain is built from TRBV11-2 and TRBJ2-2; absent DNA, TCRdb's TRBD2 call cannot be checked. The sample was blood. The CDR3 is CASSLVLAGALNTGELFF.